One and the same sample provided the 6 T cell receptor beta chains below, sequenced in a study of shared clonotypes between healthy human individuals. TCRdb's table, derived via immunoSEQ multiplex PCR, lists solely in-frame clones and lacks some. This table has about 2 million clones, 85% to 95% appearing once. Sequencing was performed on naive CD4+ T cells sorted from blood. Specified subset: CD45RA+ positively selected. The receptors stem from a man younger than 35 in good health.

The rearrangement joins TRBV6-5 to TRBJ2-5; D may match TRBD1 or TRBD2 (7 bases each). V was clipped by 5 bases and J by 4 bases, with 14 bases between them. The germline gives CDR1 MNHEY, CDR2 SVGAGI. This CDR3 spans 14 amino acids. Here the CDR3 reads CASSRQGGGETQYF. The CDR3 DNA reads as TGTGCCAGCAGTCGACAGGGCGGGGGAGAGACCCAGTACTTC.

This chain joins TRBV28 and TRBJ1-4; D is unclear. V was clipped by 6 bases and J by 10 bases, with 12 bases between them. The germline CDR1 and CDR2 sequences are MDHEN and SYDVKM. The CDR3 runs 12 residues. The CDR3 sequence is CASSLEIGKLFF. In DNA, the CDR3 is TGTGCCAGCAGCCTAGAAATCGGAAAACTGTTTTTT.

The chain joins TRBV10-2 to TRBJ1-4, with D perhaps matching TRBD1 (5 bases). V was trimmed by 8 bases and J by 4 bases, leaving 8 bases between them. This CDR3 spans 12 amino acids. Germline loops: CDR1 WSHSY, CDR2 SAAADI. In nucleotides, the CDR3 is TGCGCCAGCCGGGACGGTAATGAAAAACTGTTTTTT. Encoded protein: CASRDGNEKLFF.

This rearrangement joins TRBV27 to TRBJ2-7, with TRBD1 matching over 9 bases. The trim removed 2 bases at V and 8 bases at J, leaving 4 bases unmatched. In germline, CDR1 is MNHEY, CDR2 SMNVEV (reference sequence). This CDR3 spans 13 amino acids. DNA for the CDR3: TGTGCCAGCAGTTTAGGGACAGGGATACAGCAGTACTTC. Its translation is CASSLGTGIQQYF.

The chain employs TRBV10-2 and TRBJ1-1; D is uncertain. CDR1 WSHSY and CDR2 SAAADI come from the germline V gene. V lost 2 bases to trimming and J lost 2 bases, with 9 bases between them. The CDR3 totals 14 residues. The chain's CDR3 is CASSEGRSNTEAFF. For the CDR3, the DNA is TGCGCCAGCAGTGAGGGGAGAAGCAACACTGAAGCTTTCTTT.

The chain recombines TRBV6-5 with TRBJ2-7; TRBD2 matches at 7 bases. This CDR3 spans 10 amino acids. CDR1 is MNHEY, CDR2 SVGAGI, per germline. The CDR3 DNA reads TGTGGACTAGCTCCCTACGAGCAGTACTTC. Encoded protein: CGLAPYEQYF.